A few counts support the clone carrying this TCR beta chain. Its antigen is currently unknown. It was by quantitative 5'-RACE with molecular barcodes that TCR beta libraries were made. TCRdb independently ran MiXCR on the 5' RACE reads; one entry per CDR3 protein. Of under 850,000 distinct CDR3 sequences in the sample, under 20% were seen once. Germline values: CDR1 SQVTM, CDR2 ANQGSEA. V dropped 4 bases and J dropped 3 bases, with 15 bases sitting between them. CDR3 size: 14 residues. The sample comes from a study of CD8 T cells in ankylosing spondylitis. General study points: Within matched ankylosing spondylitis synovial fluid, disease-linked clones were reportedly significantly enriched. A motif in TCR beta, a set of under ten highly homologous variants, appeared characteristic of ankylosing spondylitis blood. Both synovial fluid and blood in reactive arthritis had previously been reported to carry some motif variants.

Sequenced sample: blood, either unsorted or a sorted T cell fraction (not recorded which). The chain employs TRBV29-1 and TRBJ1-2, with a possible D match to TRBD1 (6 bases). This TCR derives from a male donor with ankylosing spondylitis. This CDR3 reads CSVGPGGGHYGYTF. CDR3 DNA: TGCAGCGTTGGCCCCGGGGGCGGACACTATGGCTACACCTTC.